These 10 T cell receptor beta chains were all obtained from the same sample, sequenced in a study of blood T cell repertoires in COVID-19. Profiled with immunoSEQ multiplex PCR; TCRdb holds only in-frame clones, not every one. The sample consists of 200,000 to 250,000 clones, more than 70% of them appearing once. Material: PBMCs or T cells enriched from blood (not recorded which). These receptors all stem from a woman aged 50 to 60 who had recovered from COVID-19.

V is TRBV11-2 and J is TRBJ1-1; D not certain. The CDR3 runs 11 residues. The V end lost 5 bases, the J end lost 8 bases, and 9 bases lay between the germline ends. Germline-derived CDR1 and CDR2 are SGHAT and FQNNGV. DNA for the CDR3: TGTGCCAGCAGCGCCGGAGTCGAAGCTTTCTTT. Its translation is CASSAGVEAFF.

The V call is TRBV2, the J call TRBJ2-7; 9 nucleotides line up with TRBD1. V lost 6 bases and J lost 6; bases outside the gene matches: 6. The germline V gene encodes CDR1 SNHLY and CDR2 FYNNEI. The CDR3 has 13 residues. The DNA for the CDR3 is TGTGCCAGCAGCTTGACAGGGGGGGTCGAGCAGTACTTC. It specifies CASSLTGGVEQYF.

This clone was seen just once. The rearrangement uses TRBV7-2 and TRBJ2-7; 10 positions match TRBD2. Germline-derived CDR1 and CDR2 are SGHTA and FQGNSA. V lost 1 base to trimming and J lost 3 bases; unmatched junction nucleotides: 9. The CDR3 runs to 17 residues. The CDR3 is CASSLGSSGRRIYEQYF. The CDR3 DNA sequence: TGTGCCAGCAGCTTAGGCTCTAGCGGGAGAAGGATCTACGAGCAGTACTTC.

The V gene is TRBV7-8, the J gene TRBJ1-1; TRBD1 is a possible D gene (6 bases). Trimming took 5 bases from V and 9 from J, leaving 25 bases between them. The germline gives CDR1 SGHVS, CDR2 FQNEAQ. The CDR3 consists of 16 residues. CDR3 sequence reads: CASSQTTFDRTPKAFF. CDR3 nucleotides: TGTGCCAGCAGCCAAACCACCTTCGACAGGACCCCAAAAGCTTTCTTT.

This chain links TRBV5-1 with TRBJ2-7; 7 bases match TRBD1. Unmatched junction bases numbered 8, after V lost 2 bases and J lost 6 bases. The CDR3 runs 14 residues. Germline V lookup: CDR1 SGHRS, CDR2 YFSETQ. CDR3 loop: CASSLGGRDGEQYF. The CDR3 DNA sequence: TGCGCCAGCAGCTTAGGGGGCAGGGACGGCGAGCAGTACTTC.

The chain is built from TRBV14 and TRBJ2-3; 9 positions match TRBD2. The germline CDR1 and CDR2 sequences are SGHDN and FVKESK. V gave up 1 base and J gave up 5 bases; unmatched junction bases: 10. The length of the CDR3 is 17 residues. The CDR3: CASSQASTSGRQDTQYF. CDR3 nucleotide sequence: TGTGCCAGCAGCCAAGCGTCGACGAGCGGGAGGCAAGATACGCAGTATTTT.

This clone was recorded many times. The chain uses TRBV18 and TRBJ2-1; 11 bases line up with TRBD2. The V and J ends lost 6 bases and 8 bases, in that order; junction bases with no gene match: 3. Germline V gene data show CDR1 as KGHSH and CDR2 as LQKENI. The CDR3 covers 13 residues. This CDR3 reads CASSGTSGHEQFF. The CDR3 DNA follows: TGTGCCAGCTCGGGGACTAGCGGCCATGAGCAGTTCTTC.

The chain combines TRBV7-2 with TRBJ2-3, with a tentative D call TRBD2 (5 bases). This CDR3 comprises 14 residues. Deletions cut 5 bases from V and 2 bases from J, with 11 bases between. Germline values: CDR1 SGHTA, CDR2 FQGNSA. The CDR3 region is CASSGRTFTDTQYF. CDR3 sequence (DNA): TGTGCCAGCAGCGGCAGGACTTTCACAGATACGCAGTATTTT. Supplemented by reference TRBV7-2 and TRBJ2-3, the full variable domain reads GAGVSQSPSNKVTEKGKDVELRCDPISGHTALYWYRQSLGQGLEFLIYFQGNSAPDKSGLPSDRFSAERTGGSVSTLTIQRTQQEDSAVYLCASSGRTFTDTQYFGPGTRLTVL.

This rearrangement joins TRBV19 to TRBJ2-4, with TRBD1 as a possible D gene (6 bases). V lost 1 base and J lost 1, with 14 bases in between. In germline, CDR1 is LNHDA, CDR2 SQIVND (reference sequence). This CDR3 has 17 amino acids. Here the CDR3 reads CASSIGLGTIAKNIQYF. DNA of the CDR3: TGTGCCAGTAGTATAGGGTTAGGGACAATTGCCAAAAACATTCAGTACTTC.

The rearrangement uses TRBV7-9 and TRBJ2-1; 9 positions agree with TRBD2. Germline V gene lookup returns CDR1 SEHNR and CDR2 FQNEAQ (reference sequence). The trim removed 2 bases at V and 1 base at J, leaving 3 bases unmatched. The CDR3 extends over 16 amino acids. CDR3 nucleotide sequence: TGTGCCAGCAGCTTACGCACTAGCGGGTCCTACAATGAGCAGTTCTTC. It yields the protein CASSLRTSGSYNEQFF.